The rows below give T cell receptor beta chains drawn from one sample of a study of patients and donors after allogeneic stem cell transplantation. Using its own MiXCR run on the RT-PCR reads, TCRdb lists one record per CDR3 protein. This sample has approximately 160,000 distinct CDR3 sequences; approximately 31% occur once, and the top ten carry approximately 3%. Sequencing was carried out using blood, either unsorted or a sorted T cell fraction (not recorded which). Source of these receptors: a human donor who was either an allogeneic HSCT recipient or a stem cell or donor lymphocyte infusion donor (not recorded which). It is not recorded whose cells these are; they may come from a transplant donor. The CDR3 runs from the conserved cysteine through the conserved F or W. The D gene is left open where the match is weak. Size is stated for part of the rows, as once, few or many counts, or as a class when the clone is expanded.

V,size,D,length,J,DNA,CDR3
TRBV20-1,-,-,16,TRBJ1-5,TGCAGTGCAAGCTTCGGGGGGTACATAGGGAGTCAGCCCCAGCATTTT,CSASFGGYIGSQPQHF
TRBV4-2,-,TRBD1,16,TRBJ1-4,TGTGCCAGCAGCCCGGGACAGGGGGCGGCCATGGAAAAACTGTTTTTT,CASSPGQGAAMEKLFF
TRBV10-3,-,-,13,TRBJ2-3,TGTGCCATCAGTGAGTCAGGGGCAGATACGCAGTATTTT,CAISESGADTQYF
TRBV4-2,few,-,14,TRBJ1-5,TGTGCCAGCAGCCAAGAAGTCGGCTATCGACCCCAGCATTTT,CASSQEVGYRPQHF
TRBV12-3/TRBV12-4,-,TRBD1,14,TRBJ1-5,TGTGCCAGCAGGCTTGGGACAGGGGGATTTTCACAGCATTTT,CASRLGTGGFSQHF
TRBV5-5,once,TRBD2,15,TRBJ2-1,TGTGCCAGCAGCTTGGGCGGGACTAGCGGGAAGGGGCAGTTCTTC,CASSLGGTSGKGQFF
TRBV12-3/TRBV12-4,-,TRBD2,15,TRBJ2-7,TGTGCCAGCAGTATCTCTAGCGGACCATCCTACGAGCAGTACTTC,CASSISSGPSYEQYF
TRBV6-5,few,-,14,TRBJ1-1,TGTGCCAGCAGTTTCCACCCCTCGAACACTGAAGCTTTCTTT,CASSFHPSNTEAFF
TRBV18,-,-,12,TRBJ2-7,TGTGCCAGCTCACCTTCGAGAGGTGAGCAGTACTTC,CASSPSRGEQYF
TRBV5-4,-,-,16,TRBJ2-3,TGTGCCAGCCGCTCCCGGGTTGATAGCGGCACAGATACGCAGTATTTT,CASRSRVDSGTDTQYF
TRBV7-2,few,-,16,TRBJ1-5,TGTGCCAGCAGCTTCCTCGGAGCCGATAGCAATCAGCCCCAGCATTTT,CASSFLGADSNQPQHF
TRBV20-1,-,-,14,TRBJ1-5,TGCAGTGCTAGATCTGGGACCCCGATTTGGCCCCAGCATTTT,CSARSGTPIWPQHF
TRBV24-1,-,TRBD2,18,TRBJ2-3,TGTGCCACCGGGGAATCGGGAGGAGGTAGTAAGGGCACAGATACGCAGTATTTT,CATGESGGGSKGTDTQYF
TRBV2,-,TRBD1,13,TRBJ1-4,TGTGCCAGCACAGGGGGAAGGAATGAAAAACTGTTTTTT,CASTGGRNEKLFF
TRBV14,few,-,16,TRBJ2-1,TGTGCCAGCAGCCAAGATCGCGGATCAGTCTACAATGAGCAGTTCTTC,CASSQDRGSVYNEQFF
TRBV5-1,-,-,14,TRBJ2-3,TGCGCCAGCAGTCGAAGGAGGGCCGAAGATACGCAGTATTTT,CASSRRRAEDTQYF
TRBV6-1,-,-,14,TRBJ2-2,TGTGCCAGCAGTGAACAGCGTTCCACCGGGGAGCTGTTTTTT,CASSEQRSTGELFF
TRBV12-3/TRBV12-4,few,TRBD2,14,TRBJ2-3,TGTGCCAGCAGCCGGGGAGGGAGCACAGATACGCAGTATTTT,CASSRGGSTDTQYF
TRBV20-1,few,-,14,TRBJ1-3,TGCAGTGCTAGGATGGGGACCTCTGGAAACACCATATATTTT,CSARMGTSGNTIYF
TRBV9,-,-,14,TRBJ2-2,TGTGCCAGCAGCCCTGGCGGGAACACCGGGGAGCTGTTTTTT,CASSPGGNTGELFF
TRBV7-3,-,TRBD2,15,TRBJ2-3,TGTGCCAGCAGCTTACGGACTAGCAGCACAGATACGCAGTATTTT,CASSLRTSSTDTQYF
TRBV6-5,-,-,17,TRBJ2-1,TGTGCCAGCAGTTACGCGTGGAAGGAGGCCTCCTACAATGAGCAGTTCTTC,CASSYAWKEASYNEQFF
TRBV7-8,-,-,13,TRBJ1-4,TGTGCCAGCAGCTTAGCGGAGTCGGCAAAACTGTTTTTT,CASSLAESAKLFF
TRBV7-9,many,-,8,TRBJ1-2,TGTGCCCAAGATGGCTACACCTTC,CAQDGYTF
TRBV10-1,few,-,15,TRBJ1-1,TGCGCCAGCAGTGAGTCGGAACCCATGAACACTGAAGCTTTCTTT,CASSESEPMNTEAFF
TRBV9,few,TRBD2,15,TRBJ2-3,TGTGCCAGCAGCGTGGTCACTAGCGGCACAGATACGCAGTATTTT,CASSVVTSGTDTQYF
TRBV12-3/TRBV12-4,once,-,13,TRBJ1-2,TGTGCCAGCAGTCCTCGGACCGGGAGTGGCTACACCTTC,CASSPRTGSGYTF
TRBV24-1,-,TRBD1,17,TRBJ1-3,TGTGCCACCAGTGAGAACAATCAGGGGGCGGCTGGAAACACCATATATTTT,CATSENNQGAAGNTIYF
TRBV28,-,TRBD1,15,TRBJ2-3,TGTGCCAGCAGTTTAAGACAGGGCCTCACAGATACGCAGTATTTT,CASSLRQGLTDTQYF